These 31 T cell receptor beta chains came from one sample sequenced in a study of blood T cell repertoires in COVID-19. Sequencing was performed with immunoSEQ multiplex PCR; in TCRdb, only in-frame clones are kept and a portion is missing. This sample has roughly 190,000 clones; roughly 84% occur once, and the top ten carry roughly 6.2%. The sequenced sample was peripheral blood. These receptors all come from a middle-aged woman who had recovered from COVID-19.

V and J are TRBV9 and TRBJ2-1; D is unclear. The V gene's germline CDR1 is SGDLS and CDR2 YYNGEE. This CDR3 is 13 amino acids long. V shed 4 bases and J shed 6 bases, with 11 bases lying between them. CDR3 nucleotides: TGTGCCAGCAGCTTACTCGAATTCAATGAGCAGTTCTTC. This sequence encodes CASSLLEFNEQFF.

V usage is TRBV5-1 and J usage is TRBJ2-2; D possibly corresponds to TRBD1 (6 bases). This CDR3 comprises 15 residues. Looked up from germline, CDR1 is SGHRS and CDR2 is YFSETQ. The V and J ends lost 5 bases and 6 bases respectively, with 17 bases between them. The CDR3 DNA reads TGCGCCAGCAGAGTTACCGGGACAAATCCCGGGGAGCTGTTTTTT. As protein: CASRVTGTNPGELFF.

The genes are TRBV15 and TRBJ2-7, with D unresolved. V lost 0 bases, J lost 6 bases, and 9 bases lay in between. Germline CDR1 and CDR2: LNHNV and YYDKDF (reference sequence). CDR3 size: 13 residues. The CDR3 sequence: CATSRDRRGEQYF. In DNA, the CDR3 is TGTGCCACCAGCAGAGATAGAAGAGGCGAGCAGTACTTC.

This clone was seen only once. This sequence joins TRBV19 and TRBJ1-5; unclear D gene. CDR3 length: 16 amino acids. V lost 6 bases and J lost 6, with 21 bases in between. CDR1 is LNHDA, CDR2 SQIVND, per germline (reference sequence). This CDR3 is CASRSTWRAGGQPQHF. Written as DNA, the CDR3 is TGTGCCAGTAGGTCTACGTGGCGGGCAGGTGGTCAGCCCCAGCATTTT. The full variable domain, in which reference TRBV19 and TRBJ1-5 provide the parts outside the CDR3, is DGGITQSPKYLFRKEGQNVTLSCEQNLNHDAMYWYRQDPGQGLRLIYYSQIVNDFQKGDIAEGYSVSREKKESFPLTVTSAQKNPTAFYLCASRSTWRAGGQPQHFGDGTRLSIL.

This sequence joins TRBV5-1 and TRBJ1-1; D is perhaps TRBD1 (5 bases). V dropped 0 bases and J dropped 6 bases, with 12 bases sitting between them. Germline V gene data show CDR1 as SGHRS and CDR2 as YFSETQ. CDR3 length: 14 residues. CDR3 DNA sequence: TGCGCCAGCAGCTTGGCAGGGCGAGTTTCTGAAGCTTTCTTT. Protein product: CASSLAGRVSEAFF.

The V gene is TRBV19, the J gene TRBJ1-3; D gene unclear. V gave up 0 bases and J gave up 0 bases, with 6 bases separating them. The CDR3 extends over 15 amino acids. Germline V gene lookup returns CDR1 LNHDA and CDR2 SQIVND (reference sequence). The CDR3 reads CASSIETSSGNTIYF. CDR3 nucleotide sequence: TGTGCCAGTAGTATAGAAACATCCTCTGGAAACACCATATATTTT.

The rearrangement links TRBV19 to TRBJ1-5, with D tentatively TRBD1 (6 bases). This CDR3 is built from 15 residues. Trimming stripped 7 bases from V and 0 bases from J, with 13 bases between. CDR1 is LNHDA and CDR2 is SQIVND in the germline V gene (reference sequence). The CDR3 region has the DNA TGTGCCAGTATTACGGGACATTTTAGCAATCAGCCCCAGCATTTT. As protein: CASITGHFSNQPQHF.

The rearrangement links TRBV5-1 to TRBJ1-1; D is unresolved. Trimming removed 4 bases from V and 3 bases from J, with 10 bases in between. CDR1 is SGHRS and CDR2 is YFSETQ in the germline V gene. The CDR3 runs 13 residues. CDR3 nucleotide sequence: TGCGCCAGCAGCCCTGCCGGAGACACTGAAGCTTTCTTT. This sequence encodes CASSPAGDTEAFF.

The rearrangement uses TRBV27 and TRBJ1-5, with TRBD1 matching over 12 bases. The germline gives CDR1 MNHEY, CDR2 SMNVEV (reference sequence). This CDR3 comprises 17 residues. Trimming cost V 6 bases and J 7 bases; bases outside gene matches: 13. The CDR3 region has the DNA TGTGCCAGCAGCCGAATACCGGGACAGGGGGCGAACCAGCCCCAGCATTTT. Its translation: CASSRIPGQGANQPQHF.

This chain uses TRBV10-3 with TRBJ2-1, with TRBD2 matching over 8 bases. Germline V gene data show CDR1 as ENHRY and CDR2 as SYGVKD. CDR3 size: 15 residues. The V and J ends lost 3 bases and 3 bases, in that order; junction bases with no gene match: 4. CDR3 amino acids: CAISEGGRNYNEQFF. CDR3 coding DNA: TGTGCCATCAGTGAAGGCGGGAGGAACTACAATGAGCAGTTCTTC.

The genes are TRBV4-2 and TRBJ2-7; D gene uncertain. The CDR3 is made up of 13 amino acids. V gave up 3 bases and J gave up 0 bases, with 6 bases separating them. CDR1 and CDR2 from the germline V gene are LGHNA and YNFKEQ. This CDR3 reads CASSHASSYEQYF. In nucleotides, the CDR3 is TGTGCCAGCAGCCACGCCAGCTCCTACGAGCAGTACTTC.

This chain links TRBV15 with TRBJ1-1; 7 bases match TRBD1. There are 15 residues in the CDR3. After removal of 2 bases from V and 4 bases from J, the junction contained 7 bases not matched to a gene. CDR1 LNHNV and CDR2 YYDKDF come from the germline V gene (reference sequence). The CDR3 sequence: CATSRMTGLGTEAFF. The DNA for the CDR3 is TGTGCCACCAGCAGAATGACAGGGTTAGGCACTGAAGCTTTCTTT.

This chain links TRBV28 with TRBJ1-2, with TRBD1 matching 10 bases. CDR3 size: 14 residues. The V gene end was trimmed by 10 bases and the J gene end by 6 bases; junction bases not matched to a gene: 11. Germline CDR1 MDHEN, CDR2 SYDVKM. This chain's CDR3 is CATLVGTGAHGYTF. DNA for the CDR3: TGTGCCACCCTTGTAGGGACAGGGGCCCATGGCTACACCTTC.

The chain joins TRBV5-1 to TRBJ2-1; TRBD2 might be the D (5 bases). V was trimmed by 2 bases and J by 9 bases, leaving 15 bases between them. The V gene's germline CDR1 is SGHRS and CDR2 YFSETQ. CDR3 length equals 14 residues. CDR3 DNA sequence: TGCGCCAGCAGCTTTAGCGTCGAGAGTATTGAGCAGTTCTTC. Protein: CASSFSVESIEQFF.

The chain recombines TRBV4-3 with TRBJ2-5, with no clear D. V lost 1 base, J lost 9 bases, and 15 bases lay in between. The germline V gene encodes CDR1 LGHNA and CDR2 YSLEER. The CDR3 runs 14 residues. CDR3 coding DNA: TGCGCCAGCAGCCAAGTCGGCAGCCCTCAGGCCCAGTACTTC. Residues: CASSQVGSPQAQYF.

V usage is TRBV7-2 and J usage is TRBJ2-2; 7 nucleotides agree with TRBD2. The CDR3 length is 15 residues. Germline V lookup: CDR1 SGHTA, CDR2 FQGNSA. V was clipped by 6 bases and J by 2 bases; unmatched bases: 6. This CDR3 reads CASRETSVNTGELFF. The CDR3 nucleotides read TGTGCCAGCAGAGAAACTAGCGTTAACACCGGGGAGCTGTTTTTT.

The rearrangement uses TRBV28 and TRBJ2-5, with a weak D call TRBD1 (6 bases). Trimming cost V 7 bases and J 4 bases, with 19 bases left between them. The CDR3 has 15 amino acids. CDR1 is MDHEN and CDR2 is SYDVKM in the germline V gene. The chain's CDR3 is CASNRYRVQGETQYF. The CDR3 DNA sequence: TGTGCCAGCAACCGGTACAGGGTACAGGGAGAGACCCAGTACTTC.

This rearrangement joins TRBV2 to TRBJ1-6; possible D gene TRBD1, 6 bases. The CDR3 totals 14 residues. Trimming took off 5 bases at V and 9 bases at J, with 14 bases between the two ends. Germline values: CDR1 SNHLY, CDR2 FYNNEI. The CDR3 reads CASSYDRIGSPLHF. Written as DNA, the CDR3 is TGTGCCAGCAGTTACGACAGGATAGGTTCACCCCTCCACTTT. The full variable domain, in which reference TRBV2 and TRBJ1-6 provide the parts outside the CDR3, is EPEVTQTPSHQVTQMGQEVILRCVPISNHLYFYWYRQILGQKVEFLVSFYNNEISEKSEIFDDQFSVERPDGSNFTLKIRSTKLEDSAMYFCASSYDRIGSPLHFGNGTRLTVT.

The rearrangement links TRBV27 to TRBJ2-5; TRBD2 agrees at 7 bases. The CDR3 is made up of 15 amino acids. Losses at the gene ends were 8 bases for V and 9 bases for J; bases not matched to a gene: 18. Germline assignment: CDR1 MNHEY and CDR2 SMNVEV (reference sequence). CDR3 loop: CASSTGDYLLAAQYF. CDR3 DNA sequence: TGTGCCAGCTCGACGGGGGACTACCTATTGGCGGCCCAGTACTTC.

This clone was recorded once. CDR3 amino acids: CASNDLVEVNTEAFF. The CDR3 coding sequence is TGTGCCAGCAACGACTTGGTTGAGGTGAACACTGAAGCTTTCTTT. V gene TRBV28 combines with J gene TRBJ1-1, with no clear D. V was clipped by 7 bases and J by 0 bases, with 15 bases between them. The CDR3 length is 15 residues. Germline V CDR1 and CDR2: MDHEN, SYDVKM.

J is TRBJ2-5 and V is TRBV4-1, with D possibly matching TRBD1 (6 bases). The germline V gene has CDR1 MGHRA and CDR2 YSYEKL. The CDR3 consists of 15 residues. V lost 3 bases to trimming and J lost 2 bases, with 13 bases between them. As DNA, the CDR3 is TGCGCCAGCAGCCACGCTACAGGGCTACAAGAGACCCAGTACTTC. It encodes CASSHATGLQETQYF.

The chain employs TRBV28 and TRBJ1-3; a possible D gene is TRBD1 (5 bases). With 2 bases removed from V and 0 bases from J, the gap between germline ends came to 14 bases. The CDR3 extends over 17 amino acids. CDR1 MDHEN and CDR2 SYDVKM come from the germline V gene. The CDR3 nucleotides read TGTGCCAGCAGTTTAAGCGGGGGTGGGATCTCTGGAAACACCATATATTTT. It encodes CASSLSGGGISGNTIYF.

This sequence joins TRBV6-5 and TRBJ2-5, with 9 bases identical to TRBD2. CDR3 length: 15 residues. V shed 5 bases and J 5 bases; nucleotides not matched to a gene: 9. Germline values: CDR1 MNHEY, CDR2 SVGAGI. The CDR3 reads CASSPMAGGRETQYF. The DNA for the CDR3 is TGTGCCAGCAGTCCGATGGCGGGAGGGAGGGAGACCCAGTACTTC.

V and J are TRBV5-1 and TRBJ2-2; D perhaps matches TRBD2 (5 bases). Germline V CDR1 and CDR2: SGHRS, YFSETQ. This CDR3 spans 17 amino acids. V lost 6 bases, J lost 0 bases, and 18 bases lay in between. In DNA, the CDR3 is TGCGCCAGCACACCCCCCCGGGTGGGAGCGAACACCGGGGAGCTGTTTTTT. It translates to CASTPPRVGANTGELFF.

In this sample, this clone turned up once. V is TRBV5-4 and J is TRBJ1-1; tentatively, D is TRBD1 (5 bases). Trimming removed 4 bases at V and 1 base at J, with 14 bases between. CDR3 length: 15 residues. Germline V gene lookup returns CDR1 SGHNT and CDR2 YYREEE (reference sequence). CDR3 sequence (DNA): TGTGCCAGCAGCCCGAGGCCAGGGAAGAACACTGAAGCTTTCTTT. It translates to CASSPRPGKNTEAFF.

The CDR3 loop reads CAWSLSVDQPQHF. The CDR3 coding sequence is TGTGCCTGGAGTCTAAGCGTTGATCAGCCCCAGCATTTT. The V gene is TRBV30, the J gene TRBJ1-5; D not resolved. Germline assignment: CDR1 GTSNPN and CDR2 SVGIG (reference sequence). The V and J ends lost 2 bases and 5 bases respectively, with 10 bases between them. This CDR3 is built from 13 residues. Full variable domain (missing parts from reference TRBV30 and TRBJ1-5): SQTIHQWPATLVQPVGSPLSLECTVEGTSNPNLYWYRQAAGRGLQLLFYSVGIGQISSEVPQNLSASRPQDRQFILSSKKLLLSDSGFYLCAWSLSVDQPQHFGDGTRLSIL.

This clone has just one count. CDR3 sequence: CASSATRLADSYNEQFF. In DNA, the CDR3 is TGTGCCAGTAGTGCAACCCGACTAGCGGACTCCTACAATGAGCAGTTCTTC. J is TRBJ2-1 and V is TRBV19, with 9 bases matching TRBD2. J gave up 0 bases and V 5 bases, and 8 bases lay outside the gene matches. This CDR3 is built from 17 residues. Germline loops: CDR1 LNHDA, CDR2 SQIVND (reference sequence).

V usage is TRBV6-5 and J usage is TRBJ2-1, with TRBD2 matching 11 bases. The CDR3 runs to 15 residues. CDR1 and CDR2 from the germline V gene are MNHEY and SVGAGI. Unmatched junction bases numbered 7, after V lost 6 bases and J lost 6 bases. CDR3 DNA sequence: TGTGCCAGCAGGTCGGGGCTAGCGGGGGGCAATGAGCAGTTCTTC. Its translation: CASRSGLAGGNEQFF.

The J gene is TRBJ2-7, the V gene TRBV12-3 or TRBV12-4; maybe TRBD1 (6 bases). V gave up 5 bases and J gave up 0 bases, with 8 bases separating them. This CDR3 has 13 amino acids. As DNA, the CDR3 is TGTGCCAGCAGTGGGGGCAGCTCCTACGAGCAGTACTTC. This sequence encodes CASSGGSSYEQYF.

V is TRBV19 and J is TRBJ2-6, with 8 positions matching TRBD1. Germline CDR1 and CDR2: LNHDA and SQIVND (reference sequence). The CDR3 length is 16 residues. J gave up 2 bases and V 6 bases, and 6 bases lay outside the gene matches. The CDR3 is CASRGTGSTGANVLTF. The CDR3 region has the DNA TGTGCCAGTAGGGGGACAGGTTCTACTGGGGCCAACGTCCTGACTTTC.

This chain joins TRBV19 and TRBJ1-5; perhaps TRBD1 as D (5 bases). The germline V gene has CDR1 LNHDA and CDR2 SQIVND (reference sequence). Between the trimmed V and J ends, which lost 8 bases and 4 bases, there was a span of 24 bases. The CDR3 sequence is 17 residues long. CDR3 loop: CASHVQTGVSGNQPQHF. The CDR3 DNA sequence: TGTGCCAGTCACGTTCAAACGGGGGTTTCCGGGAATCAGCCCCAGCATTTT.